The 4 T cell receptor beta chains listed next were all sequenced from one sample in a study. TCRdb processed the 5' RACE reads anew with MiXCR; each CDR3 protein has one entry. The sample contains roughly 13,000 distinct CDR3 sequences, 23% of which appear only once. The sample consisted of naive CD4+ T cells sorted from blood. Subset indicated: naive CD4+ T cells, CD4+CD45RA+CD25-. The receptors here all came from a female donor with breast cancer.

This clonotype is categorized as medium-sized (0.01 to 0.1%). The chain couples TRBV5-1 to TRBJ2-3; 11 nucleotides line up with TRBD2. The V and J ends lost 4 bases and 0 bases, in that order; junction bases with no gene match: 4. Germline CDR1 and CDR2: SGHRS and YFSETQ. This CDR3 spans 16 amino acids. CDR3 amino acids: CASSPLAGGSTDTQYF. The CDR3 coding sequence is TGCGCCAGCAGCCCCCTAGCGGGGGGTAGCACAGATACGCAGTATTTT.

This clonotype counts as medium-sized (0.01 to 0.1%). This chain links TRBV9 with TRBJ1-5; D perhaps matches TRBD1 (6 bases). Germline V gene data show CDR1 as SGDLS and CDR2 as YYNGEE. There are 15 residues in the CDR3. V was trimmed by 2 bases and J by 3 bases, leaving 12 bases between them. The CDR3, as DNA: TGTGCCAGCAGCGTTACAGGGCTATTCAATCAGCCCCAGCATTTT. Amino acids: CASSVTGLFNQPQHF. Supplemented by reference TRBV9 and TRBJ1-5, the full variable domain reads DSGVTQTPKHLITATGQRVTLRCSPRSGDLSVYWYQQSLDQGLQFLIQYYNGEERAKGNILERFSAQQFPDLHSELNLSSLELGDSALYFCASSVTGLFNQPQHFGDGTRLSIL.

There are a few counts of this clonotype. With a much larger clone just one base away, this may be a read error. The V gene is TRBV6-1, the J gene TRBJ2-1, with D hard to call. The V end was cut by 5 bases, the J end by 13 bases, with 12 bases between. Germline CDR1 reads MNHNS; CDR2 reads SASEGT. CDR3 length: 11 amino acids. The CDR3 region has the DNA TGTGCCAGCAGTCTCCCTACGGAACAGTTCTTC. Protein product: CASSLPTEQFF.

The chain uses TRBV18 and TRBJ2-3; D not certain. V was cut by 4 bases and J by 0 bases, with 11 bases left in between. Per the germline V gene, CDR1 is KGHSH and CDR2 is LQKENI. The CDR3 totals 15 residues. The CDR3 sequence: CASSLQPTSTDTQYF. CDR3 nucleotide sequence: TGTGCCAGCTCACTACAACCAACAAGCACAGATACGCAGTATTTT.